This T cell receptor beta chain was observed in a study of blood T cell repertoires in COVID-19. Study as a whole: Samples came from the United States, Italy and Spain, spanning acute and convalescent COVID-19. Sources were T cells, B-cell-depleted T cells, or PBMCs; the material itself was cDNA or gDNA.

The authors' processing: Amplification with reference gene primers provided the estimates of nucleated cell counts. Profiling relied on immunoSEQ multiplex PCR, and the TCRdb table lists in-frame clones only, not all of them. The DNA gave D and trimming, while V, J and clone size come from that table. This table holds 130,000 or so clones, more than 70% found once. The CDR3 has 15 residues. V was pared by 5 bases and J by 6 bases, with 15 bases between. Germline lookup yields CDR1 SGHRS and CDR2 YFSETQ. The receptor was derived from a man in his 60s with acute or convalescent COVID-19. The J gene is TRBJ1-6, the V gene TRBV5-1, with D possibly TRBD1 on 6 matching bases. The specimen was peripheral blood. CDR3 coding DNA: TGCGCCAGCAGGCTCGAGGGGGTTTTTAATTCACCCCTCCACTTT. The encoded protein is CASRLEGVFNSPLHF.